This T cell receptor beta chain was identified in a study of T-cell memory formation after mild COVID-19. TCRdb reprocessed the 5' RACE reads with MiXCR, giving one entry per CDR3 protein. The sample carries hundreds of thousands of distinct CDR3 sequences, 15% to 20% recorded once. The V segment lost 8 bases and the J segment 6 bases; nucleotides outside the gene matches: 5. CDR3 length: 13 amino acids. Germline loops: CDR1 MNHEY, CDR2 SVGAGI. This clonotype was seen more than once but under ten times. Antigen specificity is unknown. Study observations and caveats: Clones that contracted from day 15 to 85 had balanced CD4/CD8; later expanders were CD4+ biased.

The genes are TRBV6-5 and TRBJ2-2; 8 bases align to TRBD2. Sequences were obtained from PBMCs or a T cell subset sorted from them (not recorded which). This clonotype was obtained from an adult woman who had mild COVID-19 (a few samples of this study predate the infection). Cell type and time point are not known. As DNA, the CDR3 is TGTGCCAGCCTTAGCGGGACTGCCGGGGAGCTGTTTTTT. Encoded protein: CASLSGTAGELFF.